The 16 T cell receptor beta chains listed next were all sequenced from one sample in a study of identical twins. TCRdb redid the calling of the 5' RACE reads with MiXCR, one entry per CDR3 protein. The table lists just over 450,000 distinct CDR3 sequences, more than 13% of them singletons, with over 0.5% in the top ten. The sample also formed part of further work on yellow fever vaccine responses in identical twins.

Sequencing was carried out using CD4+ T cells sorted from blood. The receptor source for this set is a woman under 30 in good health.

The J gene is TRBJ2-7, the V gene TRBV20-1; D ambiguous. Germline loops: CDR1 DFQATT, CDR2 SNEGSKA (reference sequence). There are 13 residues in the CDR3. Trimming cost V 3 bases and J 2 bases, with 11 bases left between them. CDR3: CSASGPDTYEQYF. The CDR3 DNA is TGCAGTGCTAGCGGGCCGGATACCTACGAGCAGTACTTC.

This chain connects TRBV6-5 to TRBJ2-3; D is perhaps TRBD2 (7 bases). Germline-derived CDR1 and CDR2 are MNHEY and SVGAGI. The ends were cut back, 2 bases at V and 3 bases at J, with 15 bases in the middle. The CDR3 loop spans 16 amino acids. The CDR3 region is CASSYREGEGTDTQYF. The CDR3 DNA reads TGTGCCAGCAGTTACAGGGAGGGGGAGGGGACAGATACGCAGTATTTT.

This clonotype has a count of ten or more. The V gene is TRBV15, the J gene TRBJ2-7; 9 positions match TRBD1. The CDR3 spans 13 residues. Trimming removed 3 bases from V and 7 bases from J; junction bases left unmatched: 4. Germline CDR1 reads LNHNV; CDR2 reads YYDKDF (reference sequence). The CDR3 nucleotides are TGTGCCACCAGCAGTACGGGACAGGGAGAGCAGTACTTC. It specifies CATSSTGQGEQYF.

This clonotype appeared a few times. The chain carries TRBV24-1 and TRBJ2-3, with D perhaps matching TRBD2 (6 bases). V was clipped by 0 bases and J by 3 bases, with 12 bases between them. The CDR3 contains 16 residues. CDR1 is KGHDR, CDR2 SFDVKD, per germline. CDR3 residues: CATSDLRQGGTDTQYF. The CDR3 nucleotides are TGTGCCACCAGTGATTTGCGGCAGGGAGGAACAGATACGCAGTATTTT.

This clonotype was recorded many times. The chain uses TRBV12-3 or TRBV12-4 and TRBJ2-5, with 7 bases aligning to TRBD1. The CDR3 loop spans 14 amino acids. V gave up 4 bases and J gave up 1 base; unmatched junction bases: 3. The CDR3 DNA is TGTGCCAGCAGTTCCCGACAGGGCCAAGAGACCCAGTACTTC. It specifies CASSSRQGQETQYF.

This clonotype was detected only a few times. V and J are TRBV11-2 and TRBJ2-3; D remains ambiguous. Germline V gene sequence: CDR1 SGHAT, CDR2 FQNNGV. There are 15 residues in the CDR3. V shed 1 base and J shed 0 bases, with 8 bases lying between them. DNA of the CDR3: TGTGCCAGCAGCTTAGTTCTGGCTAGCACAGATACGCAGTATTTT. Protein product: CASSLVLASTDTQYF.

This clonotype turned up a few times. DNA of the CDR3: TGTGCCATCAGTGCCTCCGGGACTAGCACAGAGACCCAGTACTTC. It is translated as CAISASGTSTETQYF. The chain links TRBV10-3 to TRBJ2-5; the match to TRBD2 covers 9 bases. The CDR3 is 15 residues long. Germline CDR1 reads ENHRY; CDR2 reads SYGVKD. With V trimmed by 4 bases and J by 4 bases, 7 bases remained unmatched.

The table lists this clonotype with many counts. The genes are TRBV20-1 and TRBJ2-7; D gene uncertain. The germline V gene encodes CDR1 DFQATT and CDR2 SNEGSKA (reference sequence). Trimming took off 4 bases at V and 3 bases at J, with 13 bases between the two ends. The length of the CDR3 is 13 residues. The CDR3 DNA reads TGCAGTGCTACCAGCTCCTCAGGCTACGAGCAGTACTTC. Translated, it gives CSATSSSGYEQYF.

The chain has TRBV5-1 and TRBJ2-7; 8 nucleotides line up with TRBD2. The CDR3 extends over 13 amino acids. V dropped 4 bases and J dropped 4; count of bases not matched to a gene: 4. The germline V gene has CDR1 SGHRS and CDR2 YFSETQ. CDR3 in DNA: TGCGCCAGCAGCCAACTAGCGGCTTACGAGCAGTACTTC. Its protein is CASSQLAAYEQYF. Variable domain in full (rest from reference TRBV5-1 and TRBJ2-7): KAGVTQTPRYLIKTRGQQVTLSCSPISGHRSVSWYQQTPGQGLQFLFEYFSETQRNKGNFPGRFSGRQFSNSRSEMNVSTLELGDSALYLCASSQLAAYEQYFGPGTRLTVT.

V usage is TRBV7-3 and J usage is TRBJ2-5, with 10 bases that match TRBD1. Germline assignment: CDR1 SGHTA and CDR2 FQGTGA. V shed 5 bases and J 4 bases; nucleotides not matched to a gene: 7. The CDR3 has 15 amino acids. The DNA of the CDR3 is TGTGCCAGCAGCGAGACAGGGGGCTTGGGAGAGACCCAGTACTTC. Translated: CASSETGGLGETQYF.

In its sample, this clonotype was seen a few times. The J gene is TRBJ1-2, the V gene TRBV20-1; no clear D. CDR1 is DFQATT and CDR2 is SNEGSKA in the germline V gene (reference sequence). V was clipped by 3 bases and J by 2 bases, with 13 bases between them. CDR3 length equals 14 residues. CDR3 sequence: CSARAGNSNYGYTF. CDR3 nucleotides: TGCAGTGCTAGGGCGGGCAACTCCAACTATGGCTACACCTTC.

In its sample, this clonotype was seen a few times. The rearrangement joins TRBV11-2 to TRBJ2-3, with D perhaps matching TRBD2 (5 bases). Trimming removed 5 bases from V and 8 bases from J, with 17 bases in between. CDR1 is SGHAT and CDR2 is FQNNGV in the germline V gene. The CDR3 consists of 14 residues. The CDR3 DNA follows: TGTGCCAGCAGCCGCCGGGAACCCCATGGTACGCAGTATTTT. Protein sequence: CASSRREPHGTQYF.

This clonotype was counted many times. This chain links TRBV5-1 with TRBJ2-5; 10 bases agree with TRBD2. CDR3 size: 15 residues. Germline V gene sequence: CDR1 SGHRS, CDR2 YFSETQ. Germline trimming cut 4 bases from V and 5 bases from J; bases unmatched to any gene: 8. The CDR3 reads CASSRSSGSGETQYF. The CDR3 DNA reads as TGCGCCAGCAGCCGATCTAGCGGGAGTGGGGAGACCCAGTACTTC.

This clonotype was seen only a few times. J is TRBJ2-2 and V is TRBV2; D perhaps matches TRBD2 (5 bases). The CDR3 spans 13 residues. Germline V lookup: CDR1 SNHLY, CDR2 FYNNEI. Between the trimmed V and J ends, which lost 8 bases and 7 bases, there was a span of 14 bases. CDR3 in DNA: TGTGCCAGCGGGCTGGGAGAGGACGGGGAGCTGTTTTTT. Residues: CASGLGEDGELFF.

This clonotype has just a few counts. The V call is TRBV2, the J call TRBJ2-7; no reliable D call. Looked up from germline, CDR1 is SNHLY and CDR2 is FYNNEI. V lost 4 bases and J lost 3, with 13 bases in between. The CDR3 has 14 amino acids. This chain's CDR3 is CASSGFSGFYEQYF. For the CDR3, the DNA is TGTGCCAGCAGTGGGTTTTCCGGATTCTACGAGCAGTACTTC.

The chain recombines TRBV7-2 with TRBJ2-1; 13 nucleotides agree with TRBD2. There are 15 residues in the CDR3. The V segment lost 6 bases and the J segment 8 bases; nucleotides outside the gene matches: 7. The germline V gene has CDR1 SGHTA and CDR2 FQGNSA. CDR3 DNA sequence: TGTGCCAGCAGGAAGACTAGCGGGGGGTTCTATGAGCAGTTCTTC. Translated, it gives CASRKTSGGFYEQFF.